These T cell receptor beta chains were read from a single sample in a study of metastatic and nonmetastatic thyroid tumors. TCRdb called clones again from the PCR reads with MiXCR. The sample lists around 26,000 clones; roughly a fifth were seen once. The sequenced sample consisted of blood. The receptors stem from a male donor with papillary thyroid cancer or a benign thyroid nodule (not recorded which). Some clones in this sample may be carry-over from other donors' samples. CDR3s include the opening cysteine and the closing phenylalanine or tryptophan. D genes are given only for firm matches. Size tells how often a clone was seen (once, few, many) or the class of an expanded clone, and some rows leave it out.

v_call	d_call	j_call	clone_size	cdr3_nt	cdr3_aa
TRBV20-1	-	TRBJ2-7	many	TGCAGTGCTAGTCGGGGAGGTAACTACGAGCAGTACTTC	CSASRGGNYEQYF
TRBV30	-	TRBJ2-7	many	TGTGCCTGGAGTCGACGGCAGGTTAGCTCCTACGAGCAGTACTTC	CAWSRRQVSSYEQYF
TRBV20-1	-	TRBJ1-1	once	TGCAGTGCTAGAGACCAGGGAATGAACACTGAAGCTTTCTTT	CSARDQGMNTEAFF
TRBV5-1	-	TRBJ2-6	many	TGCGCCAGCAGCTTGGGACAGATCTCTGGGGCCAACGTCCTGACTTTC	CASSLGQISGANVLTF
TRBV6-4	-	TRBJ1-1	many	TGTGCCAGCATGCCGGGATCAGGGAGCACTGAAGCTTTCTTT	CASMPGSGSTEAFF
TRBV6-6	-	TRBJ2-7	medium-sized	TGTGCCAGCAGTTACTCCCCTTCGGTCGAGCAGTACTTC	CASSYSPSVEQYF
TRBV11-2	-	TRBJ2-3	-	TGTGCCAGCAGCTTAGATGCGTGGGGGGGGCCGACTCCAGATACGCAGTATTTT	CASSLDAWGGPTPDTQYF
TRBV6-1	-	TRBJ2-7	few	TGTGCCAGCACCTGGGGACAAAACTACGAGCAGTACTTC	CASTWGQNYEQYF
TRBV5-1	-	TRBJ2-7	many	TGCGCCAGCAGCTTGGAGTGGGGCGGCGAGCAGTACTTC	CASSLEWGGEQYF
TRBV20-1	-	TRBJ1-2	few	TGCAGTGCTAGTCACGGACAGATCTATGGCTACACCTTC	CSASHGQIYGYTF
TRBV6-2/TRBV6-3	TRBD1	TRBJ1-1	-	TGTGCCAGTACCTTCCTCCGGGACAGGGGCACTGAAGCTTTCTTT	CASTFLRDRGTEAFF
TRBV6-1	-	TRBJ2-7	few	TGTGCCAGCAGTGAGCTTGATGAGCAGTACTTC	CASSELDEQYF
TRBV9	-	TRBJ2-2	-	TGTGCCAGCAGCGGGAGAACAGGGGGGGACACCGGGGAGCTGTTTTTT	CASSGRTGGDTGELFF
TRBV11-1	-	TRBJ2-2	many	TGTGCCCTCCCCGGGTTGGGGGCCTCGAACACCGGGGAGCTGTTTTTT	CALPGLGASNTGELFF
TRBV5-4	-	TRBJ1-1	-	TGTGCCAGCAGCTTGGGGGGCCCGGGCACTGAAGCTTTCTTT	CASSLGGPGTEAFF
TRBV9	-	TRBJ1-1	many	TGTGCCAGCAGCGTGGCACCCTTGAACACTGAAGCTTTCTTT	CASSVAPLNTEAFF
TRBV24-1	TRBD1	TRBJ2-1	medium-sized	TGTGCCACCAGTGATGCACAGGGGCGATACAATGAGCAGTTCTTC	CATSDAQGRYNEQFF
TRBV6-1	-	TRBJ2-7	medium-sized	TGTGCCAGCAGTCCTCCAGGGCTATACGAGCAGTACTTC	CASSPPGLYEQYF
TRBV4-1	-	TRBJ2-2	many	TGCGCCAGCAGCCAAGATGGGGGCGGGGTTGCCGGGGAGCTGTTTTTT	CASSQDGGGVAGELFF
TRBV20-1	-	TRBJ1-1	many	TGCAGTGCTAGAGATCCGCAGACGATCATGAACACTGAAGCTTTCTTT	CSARDPQTIMNTEAFF
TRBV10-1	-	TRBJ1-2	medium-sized	TGCGCCAGCAGTGAAGATGCTAACTATGGCTACACCTTC	CASSEDANYGYTF
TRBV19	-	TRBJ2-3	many	TGTGCCAGTAGTATCTTCGGGGAGTTGACAGATACGCAGTGTTTT	CASSIFGELTDTQCF
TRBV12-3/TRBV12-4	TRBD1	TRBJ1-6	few	TGTGCCAGCAGCCCCCGGGACAGGGGGTATCCACCCCTCCACTTT	CASSPRDRGYPPLHF
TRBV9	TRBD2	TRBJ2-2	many	TGTGCCAGCAGCGTAGCAGCTAGCGGGACGTCTGGGGAGCTGTTTTTT	CASSVAASGTSGELFF
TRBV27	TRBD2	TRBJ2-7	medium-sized	TGTGCCAGCAGTTTAACAGCGGGGACCGCCTACGAGCAGTACTTC	CASSLTAGTAYEQYF
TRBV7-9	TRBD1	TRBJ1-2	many	TGTGCCAGCAGTAGACAGGGAGGGGTAGAGGTGTATGGCTACACCTTC	CASSRQGGVEVYGYTF
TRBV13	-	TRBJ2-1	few	TGTGCCAGCAGCTTGTTGGGGGACTACAATGAGCAGTTCTTC	CASSLLGDYNEQFF
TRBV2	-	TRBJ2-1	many	TGTGCCAGCAGTGAGGAAGCGGTACGGGGCAATGAGCAGTTCTTC	CASSEEAVRGNEQFF
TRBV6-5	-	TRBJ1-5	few	TGTGCCAGCAGTTGGGACAATGGAGCTCAGCCCCAGCATTTT	CASSWDNGAQPQHF
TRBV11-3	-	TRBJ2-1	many	TGTGCCAGCAGCCAGGGGGGACTGGACAATGAGGAGCAGTTCTTC	CASSQGGLDNEEQFF
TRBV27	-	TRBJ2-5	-	-	CASGVGLGTHYF
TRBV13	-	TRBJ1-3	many	TGTGCCAGCAGCTTAGCTCAAACATGGTCTGGAAACACCATATATTTT	CASSLAQTWSGNTIYF
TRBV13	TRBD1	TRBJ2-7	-	TGTGCCAGCAGACCCACCCGATCCAATAGCGACTACAGGGGGGTAGAGCAGTACTTC	CASRPTRSNSDYRGVEQYF
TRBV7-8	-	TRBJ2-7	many	TGTGCCAGCAGCTTAAGGGAGACGAGCTCCTACGAGCAGTACTTC	CASSLRETSSYEQYF
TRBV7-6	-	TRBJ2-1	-	TGTGCCAGCAGCTTAGTTTCGGGCGGGATCAGCCGAAATGAGCAGTTCTTC	CASSLVSGGISRNEQFF
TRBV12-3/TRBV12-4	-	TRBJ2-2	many	TGTGCCAGCAATTCAGGGCCCAGGGAGCTGTTTTTT	CASNSGPRELFF
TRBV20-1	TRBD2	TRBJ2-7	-	TGCAGTGCTAGAGACCACGGGGGGTGGGAGCAGTACTTC	CSARDHGGWEQYF
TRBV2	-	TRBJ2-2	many	TGTGCCAGCAGTCCGGGACGCCCGGTGTTTGCCGGGGAGCTGTTTTTT	CASSPGRPVFAGELFF
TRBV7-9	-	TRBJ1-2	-	TGTGCCAGCAGCTTATCTGGGGACTGGGGTGGCTACACCTTC	CASSLSGDWGGYTF
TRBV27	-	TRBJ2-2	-	TGTGCCAGCAGTTTATATCGGTGGGGCGGACGCAACGCTGACACCGTGGAGCTGTTTTTT	CASSLYRWGGRNADTVELFF
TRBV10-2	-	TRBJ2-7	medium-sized	TGCGCCAGCAGAGAAGGCCCCGAGCAGTACTTC	CASREGPEQYF
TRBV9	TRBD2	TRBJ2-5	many	TGTGCCAGCAGCGTAGGAGGGAGGGCCTCGGAGACCCAGTACTTC	CASSVGGRASETQYF
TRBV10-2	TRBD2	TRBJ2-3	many	TGCGCCAGCAGGACGGGGATCAGGACTAGCGGGGGCTCGCAGTATTTT	CASRTGIRTSGGSQYF
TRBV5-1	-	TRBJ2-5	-	TGCGCCAGCAGCCCGGGACAGCGGGGGACCCAGTACTTC	CASSPGQRGTQYF
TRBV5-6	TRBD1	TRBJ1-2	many	TGTGCCAGCAGCACGGACAGGGGGTTTGAAGGCTACACCTTC	CASSTDRGFEGYTF
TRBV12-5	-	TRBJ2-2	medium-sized	TGTGCTAGTGGTTTGGGTTCCGGGGAGCTGTTTTTT	CASGLGSGELFF
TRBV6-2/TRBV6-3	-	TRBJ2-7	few	TGTGCCCGGCCCTACGAGCAGTACTTC	CARPYEQYF
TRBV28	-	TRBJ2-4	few	TGTGCCAGCACCCCCTGGGGGGTCCTAGCCAAAAACATTCAGTACTTC	CASTPWGVLAKNIQYF